The sequence of this T cell receptor beta chain was determined in a study of blood T cells in healthy people across ages. V shed 5 bases, J shed 5 bases, and the junction held 10 bases outside the gene matches. Germline V gene data show CDR1 as MGHRA and CDR2 as YSYEKL. The CDR3 loop spans 15 amino acids. With respect to this clonotype: The antigen is undetermined.

Each sample gave at least 7 million isolated PBMCs. PCR was performed a second time for roughly 7 to 11 cycles using a sample-barcoded 5' primer and a J-beta primer mix. MiXCR, run by TCRdb on the 5' RACE reads, gives a single entry per CDR3 protein. Altogether about 1.5 million distinct CDR3 sequences are present, 40% to 45% being singletons, with the ten largest covering roughly 3.7%. Study-level results: TCR beta diversity per million T cells fell roughly linearly with age.

This chain uses TRBV4-1 with TRBJ2-7, with 9 bases matching TRBD1. The origin of this receptor is a woman between 18 and 30 years old in good health. The sequenced material came from blood. The CDR3 bases are TGCGCCAGCAGCGATAAAACAGGGGGCGTCGACGAGCAGTACTTC. It specifies CASSDKTGGVDEQYF.